This T cell receptor beta chain came from a study of siplizumab effects on memory and regulatory T cells. Study-wide findings and caveats: The authors mapped only a minor fraction of alloreactive clones to unstimulated subsets.

As to this clone: What it binds is unknown. Germline and junction disagree at one end, which may indicate a read error.

There are 15 residues in the CDR3. Germline V lookup: CDR1 SGHDT, CDR2 YYEEEE. The method was immunoSEQ multiplex PCR; TCRdb's version includes in-frame clones alone and lacks a portion of them. The sample holds some 62,000 clones, 79% seen once. Specimen: memory CD4+ T cells sorted from blood. The rearrangement links TRBV5-6 to TRBJ2-7; 8 bases map to TRBD2. This receptor was identified in a human donor in good health. The CDR3 DNA sequence: TGTCCCAGCAGGTTGGGGCCTAGCGGGCCCTACGAGCAGTACTTC. Encoded protein: CPSRLGPSGPYEQYF. The entire variable domain, with the rest obtained from reference TRBV5-6 and TRBJ2-7, is as follows: DAGVTQSPTHLIKTRGQQVTLRCSPKSGHDTVSWYQQALGQGPQFIFQYYEEEERQRGNFPDRFSGHQFPNYSSELNVNALLLGDSALYLCPSRLGPSGPYEQYFGPGTRLTVT.